Sequencing of this T cell receptor (beta chain) was carried out in a study of shared clonotypes between healthy human individuals. Repertoires were generated with immunoSEQ multiplex PCR, while TCRdb's copy carries only in-frame clones and drops some. The sample lists some 2 million clones, about 95% occurring once. CD45RO-negative, CCR7-selected cells formed the naive CD8 fraction, which excluded terminally differentiated effector memory CD45RA+ cells. The sequenced sample consisted of naive CD8+ T cells sorted from blood. This sequence originates from a man younger than 35 in good health.

Here the CDR3 reads CASSPGALYNEQFF. The CDR3 DNA reads as TGTGCCAGCAGCCCCGGGGCCCTCTACAATGAGCAGTTCTTC. V gene TRBV14 combines with J gene TRBJ2-1; D is possibly TRBD1 or TRBD2 (5 bases each). The length of the CDR3 is 14 residues. Germline V gene lookup returns CDR1 SGHDN and CDR2 FVKESK. Deletions cut 4 bases from V and 3 bases from J, with 10 bases between.